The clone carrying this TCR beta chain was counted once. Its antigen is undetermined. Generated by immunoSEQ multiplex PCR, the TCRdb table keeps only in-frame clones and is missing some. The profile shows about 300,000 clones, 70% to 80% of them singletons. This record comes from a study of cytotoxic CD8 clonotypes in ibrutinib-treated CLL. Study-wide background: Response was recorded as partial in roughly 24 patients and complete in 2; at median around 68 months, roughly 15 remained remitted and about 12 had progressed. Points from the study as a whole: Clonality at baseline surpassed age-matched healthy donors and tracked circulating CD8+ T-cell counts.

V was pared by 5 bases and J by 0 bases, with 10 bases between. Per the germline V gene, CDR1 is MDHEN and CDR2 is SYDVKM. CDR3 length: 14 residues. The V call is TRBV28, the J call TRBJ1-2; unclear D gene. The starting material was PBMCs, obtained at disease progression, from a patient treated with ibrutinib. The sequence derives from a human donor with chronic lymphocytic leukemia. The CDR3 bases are TGTGCCAGCAGTCTGGCGGGATCTAACTATGGCTACACCTTC. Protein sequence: CASSLAGSNYGYTF.